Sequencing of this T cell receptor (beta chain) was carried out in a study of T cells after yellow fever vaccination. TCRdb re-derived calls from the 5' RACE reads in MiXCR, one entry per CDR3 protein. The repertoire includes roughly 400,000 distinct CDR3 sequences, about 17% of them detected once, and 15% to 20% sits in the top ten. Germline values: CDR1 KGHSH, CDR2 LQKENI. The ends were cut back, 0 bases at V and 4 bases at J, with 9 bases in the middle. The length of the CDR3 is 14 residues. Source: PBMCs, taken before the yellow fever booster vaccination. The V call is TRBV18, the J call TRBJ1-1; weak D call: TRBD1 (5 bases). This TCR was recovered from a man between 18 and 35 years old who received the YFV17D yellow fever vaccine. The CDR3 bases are TGTGCCAGCTCACCACCATCCGGGGGCACTGAAGCTTTCTTT. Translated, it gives CASSPPSGGTEAFF.